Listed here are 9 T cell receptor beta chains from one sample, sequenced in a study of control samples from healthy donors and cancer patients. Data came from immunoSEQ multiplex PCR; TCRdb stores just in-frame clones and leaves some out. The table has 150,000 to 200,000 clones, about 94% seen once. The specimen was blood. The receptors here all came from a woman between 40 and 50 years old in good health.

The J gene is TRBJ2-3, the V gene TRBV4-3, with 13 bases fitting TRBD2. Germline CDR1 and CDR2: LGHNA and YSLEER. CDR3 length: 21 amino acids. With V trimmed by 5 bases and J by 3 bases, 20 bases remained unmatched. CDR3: CASSTNNGLAGVVKVTDTQYF. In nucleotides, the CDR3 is TGCGCCAGCAGCACGAACAACGGACTAGCGGGAGTGGTGAAGGTAACAGATACGCAGTATTTT.

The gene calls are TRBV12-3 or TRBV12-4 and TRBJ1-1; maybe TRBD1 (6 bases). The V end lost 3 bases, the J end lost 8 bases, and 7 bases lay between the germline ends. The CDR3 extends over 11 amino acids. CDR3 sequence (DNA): TGTGCCAGCAGTTTTGGACAGGAAGCTTTCTTT. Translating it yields CASSFGQEAFF.

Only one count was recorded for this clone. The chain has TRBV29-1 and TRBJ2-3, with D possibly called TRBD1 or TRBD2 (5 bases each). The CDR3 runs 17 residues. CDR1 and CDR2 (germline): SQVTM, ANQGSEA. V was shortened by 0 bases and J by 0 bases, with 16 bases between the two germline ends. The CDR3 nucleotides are TGCAGCGTTGAAGATAGATCCGGGACCTTTAGCACAGATACGCAGTATTTT. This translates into CSVEDRSGTFSTDTQYF.

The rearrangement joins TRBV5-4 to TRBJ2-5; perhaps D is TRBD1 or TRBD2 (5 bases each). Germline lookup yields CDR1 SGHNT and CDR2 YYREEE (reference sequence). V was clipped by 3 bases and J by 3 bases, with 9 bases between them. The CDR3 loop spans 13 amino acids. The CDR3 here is CASSWGTEETQYF. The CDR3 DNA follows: TGTGCCAGCAGCTGGGGGACCGAAGAGACCCAGTACTTC.

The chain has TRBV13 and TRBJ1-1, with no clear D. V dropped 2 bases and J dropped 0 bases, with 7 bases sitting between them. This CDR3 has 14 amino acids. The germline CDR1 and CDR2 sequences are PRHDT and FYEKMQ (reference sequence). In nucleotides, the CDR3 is TGTGCCAGCAGCTTAACGATGATGAACACTGAAGCTTTCTTT. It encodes CASSLTMMNTEAFF.

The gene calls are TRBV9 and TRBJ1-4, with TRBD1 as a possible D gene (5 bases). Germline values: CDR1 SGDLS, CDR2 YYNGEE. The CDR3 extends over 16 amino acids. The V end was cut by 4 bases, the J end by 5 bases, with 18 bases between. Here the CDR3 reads CASSPRAGTGNEKLFF. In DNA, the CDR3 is TGTGCCAGCAGCCCGAGGGCCGGGACGGGGAATGAAAAACTGTTTTTT.

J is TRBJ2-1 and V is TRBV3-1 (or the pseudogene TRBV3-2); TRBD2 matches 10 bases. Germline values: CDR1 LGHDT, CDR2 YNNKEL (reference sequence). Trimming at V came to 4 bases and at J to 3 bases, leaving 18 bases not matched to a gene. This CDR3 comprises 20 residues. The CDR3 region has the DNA TGTGCCAGCAGCCGCCCGGGGAGGGCTAGCGGGAGAATGGACTACAATGAGCAGTTCTTC. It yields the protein CASSRPGRASGRMDYNEQFF.

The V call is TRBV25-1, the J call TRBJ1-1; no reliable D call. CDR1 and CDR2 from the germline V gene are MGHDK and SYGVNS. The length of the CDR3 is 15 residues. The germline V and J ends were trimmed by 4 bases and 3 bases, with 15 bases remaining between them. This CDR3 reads CASSGLGSGDTEAFF. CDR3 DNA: TGTGCCAGCAGTGGCCTCGGCAGCGGAGACACTGAAGCTTTCTTT.

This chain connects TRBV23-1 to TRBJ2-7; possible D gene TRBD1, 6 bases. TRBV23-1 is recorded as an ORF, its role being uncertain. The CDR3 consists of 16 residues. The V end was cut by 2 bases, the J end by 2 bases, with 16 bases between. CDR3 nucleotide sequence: TGCGCCAGCAGTCAAACAGGGCCCCAGGGTACCTACGAGCAGTACTTC. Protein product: CASSQTGPQGTYEQYF.